This T cell receptor (beta chain) was obtained from a study of T cell responses to AZD1222 COVID-19 vaccine. This CDR3 region has 15 residues. The germline gives CDR1 MNHEY, CDR2 SVGAGI. V lost 8 bases, J lost 4 bases, and 17 bases lay in between. TCRdb's copy holds only in-frame clones and misses some; the assay was immunoSEQ multiplex PCR. The table has roughly 150,000 clones, approximately 91% seen once; the top ten hold about 3.8%. The chain has TRBV6-5 and TRBJ1-4; tentative D call: TRBD1 (6 bases). This sequence was found in an adult who received the AZD1222 COVID-19 vaccine. The starting material was peripheral blood, obtained 28 days after the second AZD1222 dose. CDR3 region: CASGDRDKFNEKLFF. CDR3 bases: TGTGCCAGCGGGGACCGGGACAAATTTAATGAAAAACTGTTTTTT.